The T cell receptor (beta chain) described here comes from a study of T cell changes during pregnancy in multiple sclerosis. Measured with immunoSEQ multiplex PCR; TCRdb has only the in-frame clones, and not every one. The data contain 50,000 or so clones, 80% to 90% of them singletons. This sequence was found in a female donor with multiple sclerosis, enrolled in a pregnancy study. This specimen consisted of CD8+ T cells from peripheral blood mononuclear cells, obtained in the second trimester of pregnancy.

CDR3 coding DNA: TGTGCCAGCAGTGAGGTAGAGAGCTCCTACGAGCAGTACTTC. It is translated as CASSEVESSYEQYF. The chain has TRBV6-1 and TRBJ2-7; no reliable D call. Germline CDR1 reads MNHNS; CDR2 reads SASEGT. The ends were cut back, 3 bases at V and 0 bases at J, with 9 bases in the middle. This CDR3 has 14 residues.